These 7 T cell receptor beta chains share one sample of origin, sequenced in a study of T cell repertoires in cytomegalovirus infection. These receptors have no known antigen. TCRdb passed the reads through MiXCR, listing each CDR3 protein once. The sample holds about a million distinct CDR3 sequences, less than 40% seen once. This specimen was cultured CD8+ T cells from PBMCs, taken from culture after CMV antigen stimulation. These receptors were obtained from a human donor in good health (CMV status not recorded). Some clones in this sample may be carry-over from other donors' samples.

The sample holds a few counts of this clonotype. The CDR3 DNA sequence: TGTGCCAGCAGTGCAAAGCGGGGGGGCGAGGACAATGAGCAGTTCTTC. Residues: CASSAKRGGEDNEQFF. The chain has TRBV6-4 and TRBJ2-1; 10 bases agree with TRBD2. CDR3 length: 16 residues. V was pared by 4 bases and J by 5 bases, with 8 bases of the junction left unmatched. CDR1 is MRHNA and CDR2 is SNTAGT in the germline V gene.

V usage is TRBV6-5 and J usage is TRBJ2-1, with 8 bases aligning to TRBD2. The CDR3 extends over 15 amino acids. The trim removed 2 bases at V and 8 bases at J, leaving 8 bases unmatched. CDR1 and CDR2 (germline): MNHEY, SVGAGI. The CDR3 DNA sequence: TGTGCCAGCAGTTACGGGGCGGGGGGCACTTATGAGCAGTTCTTC. Translated, it gives CASSYGAGGTYEQFF.

This clonotype was observed at least ten times. The V and J genes are TRBV4-1 and TRBJ2-1, with D unclear. Germline V lookup: CDR1 MGHRA, CDR2 YSYEKL. V was shortened by 3 bases and J by 7 bases, with 7 bases between the two germline ends. The CDR3 contains 12 residues. CDR3 sequence (DNA): TGCGCCAGCAGCCACGGTGGGAATGAGCAGTTCTTC. It specifies CASSHGGNEQFF.

The rearrangement uses TRBV20-1 and TRBJ2-7, with 7 bases aligning to TRBD1. The V gene end was trimmed by 5 bases and the J gene end by 0 bases; junction bases not matched to a gene: 7. Germline CDR1 DFQATT, CDR2 SNEGSKA (reference sequence). CDR3 length: 14 residues. As DNA, the CDR3 is TGCAGTGCTGAGGGACAGACGAGCTCCTACGAGCAGTACTTC. It encodes CSAEGQTSSYEQYF.

V usage is TRBV29-1 and J usage is TRBJ1-5; no definite D call. Between the trimmed V and J ends, which lost 2 bases and 4 bases, there was a span of 12 bases. The germline V gene has CDR1 SQVTM and CDR2 ANQGSEA. The CDR3 covers 14 residues. In DNA, the CDR3 is TGCAGCGTTGAAACTGGGGAAGGTAATCAGCCCCAGCATTTT. It yields the protein CSVETGEGNQPQHF.

In this sample, this clonotype turned up a few times. The chain combines TRBV7-2 with TRBJ1-2; 8 bases are shared with TRBD1. Germline CDR1 reads SGHTA; CDR2 reads FQGNSA. The CDR3 contains 16 residues. After removal of 1 base from V and 6 bases from J, the junction contained 10 bases not matched to a gene. In DNA, the CDR3 is TGTGCCAGCAGCTTAGGGGGGGGCAGGGGGCTTCATGGCTACACCTTC. As protein: CASSLGGGRGLHGYTF.

This clonotype was observed a handful of times. J is TRBJ2-3 and V is TRBV7-8, with a tentative D call TRBD1 (6 bases). The ends were cut back, 2 bases at V and 5 bases at J, with 14 bases in the middle. Germline V gene data show CDR1 as SGHVS and CDR2 as FQNEAQ. The CDR3 length is 15 residues. The DNA for the CDR3 is TGTGCCAGCAGCTTAAGGGGGAATACGTTAGATACGCAGTATTTT. Translated: CASSLRGNTLDTQYF. Full variable domain (missing parts from reference TRBV7-8 and TRBJ2-3): GAGVSQSPRYKVAKRGQDVALRCDPISGHVSLFWYQQALGQGPEFLTYFQNEAQLDKSGLPSDRFFAERPEGSVSTLKIQRTQQEDSAVYLCASSLRGNTLDTQYFGPGTRLTVL.